The text below deals with one T cell receptor (beta chain). Its cognate antigen is unknown. Trimming left V 4 bases short and J 6 bases short, with 13 bases between. CDR3 length equals 14 residues. Germline V gives CDR1 MNHEY, CDR2 SMNVEV (reference sequence). The data were taken from a study of cytotoxic CD8 clonotypes in ibrutinib-treated CLL. Whole-study results and caveats: Public clonotypes were uncommon and contracted or stayed stable on treatment. At progression, clonality fell back toward baseline after rising at ibrutinib response.

Profiling relied on immunoSEQ multiplex PCR, and the TCRdb table lists in-frame clones only, not all of them. The sample consists of some 150,000 clones, around three quarters of them appearing once. This sequence was found in a human donor with chronic lymphocytic leukemia. Sequencing used PBMCs, obtained after 12 months of ibrutinib treatment. This rearrangement joins TRBV27 to TRBJ2-4, with a tentative D call TRBD2 (6 bases). CDR3 protein: CASSSLRLVNIQYF. The CDR3 nucleotides are TGTGCCAGCAGTTCGCTAAGACTAGTAAACATTCAGTACTTC.